These T cell receptor beta chains were read from a single sample in a study of blood T cell repertoires in COVID-19. This table comes from immunoSEQ multiplex PCR, and its TCRdb copy is limited to in-frame clones, with some not included. The table shows 24,000 or so clones, with over 75% occurring only once. The sequencing input was peripheral blood. These receptors were obtained from a man in his 70s in a cohort sampled during active COVID-19. Each CDR3 is given without its conserved first and last residue.

j_call	v_call	cdr3_aa
TRBJ2-3	TRBV5-8	ASSLFGGVFTDTQY
TRBJ2-3	TRBV5-1	ASSPETDTQY
TRBJ2-1	TRBV6-4	ASSVLAGVGSYNEQF
TRBJ1-5	TRBV27	ARIDSFSLHRSNQPQH
TRBJ1-5	TRBV19	ASSIEASGSASNQPQH
TRBJ2-4	TRBV2	ASNQWTGLAKNIQY
TRBJ2-3	TRBV27	ASRDRDISTDTQY
TRBJ2-7	TRBV12-3/TRBV12-4	ASSLQGGKQY
TRBJ1-5	TRBV5-6	ASSFGRYNQPQH
TRBJ1-1	TRBV7-2	ASSLGAGGNTEAF
TRBJ2-1	TRBV7-2	ASSLVGREGLAYNEQF
TRBJ1-2	TRBV7-2	ASSLSGQTYGYT
TRBJ2-7	TRBV30	ALSRGYEQY
TRBJ2-1	TRBV20-1	SASPGGGNEQF
TRBJ2-7	TRBV19	ASSDRWEQY
TRBJ1-5	TRBV24-1	ATSDLGEIAPNRGPLRSNQPQH
TRBJ2-7	TRBV27	ASSPGLERSSYEQY
TRBJ2-6	TRBV9	ASSEIPGQGSSGANVLT